These 19 T cell receptor beta chains originate from one sample sequenced in a study of T cell repertoires in cytomegalovirus infection. Via MiXCR, TCRdb re-called the reads, giving one row per CDR3 protein. The table lists hundreds of thousands of distinct CDR3 sequences, about a third of them singletons. The source material was PBMCs. These receptors were collected from a human donor in good health (CMV status not recorded). Some clones in this sample may be carry-over from other donors' samples.

The sample holds a few counts of this clonotype. The chain employs TRBV19 and TRBJ2-1; possible D gene TRBD2, 6 bases. V was pared by 7 bases and J by 8 bases, with 18 bases between. Germline V gene lookup returns CDR1 LNHDA and CDR2 SQIVND (reference sequence). CDR3 length equals 14 residues. The DNA for the CDR3 is TGTGCCAGTAAGGGGAGGCTCCCTTGGGATGAGCAGTTCTTC. Amino acids: CASKGRLPWDEQFF.

J is TRBJ1-1 and V is TRBV6-1; maybe TRBD1 (5 bases). Germline loops: CDR1 MNHNS, CDR2 SASEGT. This CDR3 has 14 residues. V was clipped by 5 bases and J by 0 bases, with 10 bases between them. The CDR3 protein is CASSSAGMNTEAFF. CDR3 bases: TGTGCCAGCAGTTCAGCAGGGATGAACACTGAAGCTTTCTTT.

The chain has TRBV2 and TRBJ2-1; TRBD2 agrees at 10 bases. J was trimmed by 9 bases and V by 7 bases; bases with no gene match: 12. This CDR3 contains 15 residues. Per germline, CDR1 SNHLY and CDR2 FYNNEI. Here the CDR3 DNA reads TGTGCCAGCACCCGCCGGGCTAGCGGGAGCTCTGAGCAGTTCTTC. Its protein product is CASTRRASGSSEQFF.

In this sample, this clonotype turned up a few times. The chain carries TRBV11-2 and TRBJ1-1; 8 bases fit TRBD1. Germline V gives CDR1 SGHAT, CDR2 FQNNGV. CDR3 length: 15 amino acids. V trimming: 4 bases; J trimming: 2 bases; junction bases outside the gene matches: 6. CDR3 in amino acids: CASSSGGRGNTEAFF. The CDR3 DNA follows: TGTGCCAGCAGCTCAGGGGGCAGGGGCAACACTGAAGCTTTCTTT.

Remarks on this clonotype: An end of the junction does not agree with germline; a read error may underlie this. The chain carries TRBV7-8 and TRBJ2-7; D is uncertain. The length of the CDR3 is 15 residues. Germline loops: CDR1 SGHVS, CDR2 FQNEAQ. CDR3 sequence: CASSSVRWSSYAQYF. As DNA, the CDR3 is TGTGCCAGCAGCTCGGTCAGGTGGAGCTCCTACGCGCAGTACTTC.

This sequence joins TRBV7-8 and TRBJ2-2, with D perhaps TRBD2 (7 bases). V lost 5 bases and J lost 6, with 19 bases in between. Germline V gives CDR1 SGHVS, CDR2 FQNEAQ. The CDR3 runs 16 residues. CDR3 residues: CASSPKGGRIPGELFF. The CDR3 bases are TGTGCCAGCAGCCCAAAGGGGGGGCGCATCCCCGGGGAGCTGTTTTTT.

This sequence joins TRBV28 and TRBJ1-5, with 7 bases fitting TRBD1. Per the germline V gene, CDR1 is MDHEN and CDR2 is SYDVKM. The CDR3 extends over 14 amino acids. V was pared by 7 bases and J by 2 bases, with 5 bases of the junction left unmatched. As DNA, the CDR3 is TGTGCCAGCATCGACAGGGTTGGCAATCAGCCCCAGCATTTT. Encoded protein: CASIDRVGNQPQHF.

V is TRBV5-6 and J is TRBJ2-7; D gene uncertain. Trimming took 0 bases from V and 2 from J, leaving 12 bases between them. Looked up from germline, CDR1 is SGHDT and CDR2 is YYEEEE. The CDR3 spans 15 residues. CDR3 amino acids: CASSLGLEFPYEQYF. As DNA, the CDR3 is TGTGCCAGCAGCTTGGGCCTAGAATTTCCCTACGAGCAGTACTTC.

The genes are TRBV28 and TRBJ2-3; D assignment may be TRBD1 or TRBD2 (5 bases each). This CDR3 contains 16 residues. CDR1 is MDHEN and CDR2 is SYDVKM in the germline V gene. Trimming stripped 3 bases from V and 0 bases from J, with 13 bases between. CDR3 in DNA: TGTGCCAGCAGTTTGGGGACCCGCCCGAGCACAGATACGCAGTATTTT. The encoded protein is CASSLGTRPSTDTQYF.

This sequence joins TRBV5-1 and TRBJ2-5, with D uncertain. Germline V lookup: CDR1 SGHRS, CDR2 YFSETQ. Trimming shortened V by 0 bases and J by 1 base, and 13 bases separated the two germline ends. The CDR3 covers 16 residues. Here the CDR3 DNA reads TGCGCCAGCAGCTTGGTAACATTCTCCCGCCAAGAGACCCAGTACTTC. As protein: CASSLVTFSRQETQYF. Looking up the rest from reference TRBV5-1 and TRBJ2-5 gives the full variable domain: KAGVTQTPRYLIKTRGQQVTLSCSPISGHRSVSWYQQTPGQGLQFLFEYFSETQRNKGNFPGRFSGRQFSNSRSEMNVSTLELGDSALYLCASSLVTFSRQETQYFGPGTRLLVL.

This clonotype was counted many times. V is TRBV11-1 and J is TRBJ2-1, with D possibly TRBD1 on 6 matching bases. V lost 2 bases, J lost 2 bases, and 10 bases lay in between. The CDR3 spans 15 residues. The germline V gene encodes CDR1 SGHAT and CDR2 FQDESV (reference sequence). CDR3 coding DNA: TGTGCCAGCAGCTTAATTTCAGGGGCCTACAATGAGCAGTTCTTC. Protein: CASSLISGAYNEQFF.

This clonotype was found a few times. This rearrangement joins TRBV6-1 to TRBJ1-2; 7 bases line up with TRBD1. Germline trimming cut 5 bases from V and 3 bases from J; bases unmatched to any gene: 6. Germline V gene sequence: CDR1 MNHNS, CDR2 SASEGT. This CDR3 region has 14 residues. The CDR3 DNA follows: TGTGCCAGCAGTCTCCGACAGGGATACTATGGCTACACCTTC. Amino acids: CASSLRQGYYGYTF.

The chain links TRBV4-3 to TRBJ1-2; 8 positions agree with TRBD1. With V trimmed by 1 base and J by 4 bases, 5 bases remained unmatched. The CDR3 is 15 residues long. CDR1 and CDR2 from the germline V gene are LGHNA and YSLEER. CDR3 sequence (DNA): TGCGCCAGCAGCCAAGCCAGCACAGGGGGCTATGGCTACACCTTC. Residues: CASSQASTGGYGYTF.

The chain carries TRBV20-1 and TRBJ1-1, with 9 bases matching TRBD1. The CDR3 consists of 15 residues. Germline lookup yields CDR1 DFQATT and CDR2 SNEGSKA (reference sequence). CDR3 in DNA: TGCAGGGCAACGAGAGGGACAGGGTGGCACACTGAAGCTTTCTTT. Protein: CRATRGTGWHTEAFF.

The gene calls are TRBV6-1 and TRBJ1-1; D remains ambiguous. Germline CDR1 is MNHNS and CDR2 is SASEGT. Trimming removed 6 bases from V and 4 bases from J, with 15 bases in between. The CDR3 contains 14 residues. CDR3 in DNA: TGTGCCAGCAGGGCCTCCGCTAGCAGCACTGAAGCTTTCTTT. Its translation is CASRASASSTEAFF.

This sequence joins TRBV11-2 and TRBJ2-5; 12 positions agree with TRBD2. CDR1 and CDR2 (germline): SGHAT, FQNNGV. V gave up 0 bases and J gave up 3 bases; unmatched junction bases: 8. This CDR3 is built from 18 residues. The CDR3 DNA is TGTGCCAGCAGCTTAGAGCCTAGCGGGAGGGGACCCAAAGAGACCCAGTACTTC. Its protein product is CASSLEPSGRGPKETQYF.

This clonotype has ten or more counts. The chain uses TRBV28 and TRBJ1-2; D is unresolved. V lost 2 bases to trimming and J lost 1 base, with 5 bases between them. The CDR3 spans 13 residues. CDR1 and CDR2 (germline): MDHEN, SYDVKM. The CDR3 loop is CASSLEVNYGYTF. The CDR3 DNA reads as TGTGCCAGCAGTTTAGAGGTTAACTATGGCTACACCTTC.

The chain combines TRBV7-9 with TRBJ2-3; D not resolved. V was cut by 2 bases and J by 0 bases, with 12 bases left in between. Germline CDR1 SEHNR, CDR2 FQNEAQ (reference sequence). The CDR3 has 16 residues. The CDR3 reads CASSLQPMDSTDTQYF. The DNA of the CDR3 is TGTGCCAGCAGCTTACAACCGATGGACAGCACAGATACGCAGTATTTT.

This clonotype was seen a handful of times. This chain joins TRBV7-4 and TRBJ2-3; D might be TRBD1 (6 bases). The V gene's germline CDR1 is SGHVT and CDR2 SQSDAQ. The V end was cut by 5 bases, the J end by 2 bases, with 14 bases between. The CDR3 contains 15 residues. In DNA form, the CDR3 reads TGTGCCAGCAGCACCGCCAGGGGCCTCACAGATACGCAGTATTTT. Protein product: CASSTARGLTDTQYF.